This T cell receptor (beta chain) emerged from a study of shared clonotypes between healthy human individuals. Remarks on this clone: The antigen remains unidentified. Other nucleotide sequences from this sample produce the same CDR3.

Data came from immunoSEQ multiplex PCR; TCRdb stores just in-frame clones and leaves some out. The sample records 2 million to 2.5 million clones, less than 95% being singletons. CDR3 length: 12 residues. Looked up from germline, CDR1 is GTSNPN and CDR2 is SVGIG (reference sequence). Trimming took off 5 bases at V and 5 bases at J, with 10 bases between the two ends. Study-wide results and caveats: Depth of sequencing was expected to influence donor clonotype sharing. Sample collection involved blood only; tissue repertoires are likely different. A reduction in generation probabilities was seen for non-shared clonotypes relative to those shared by all four donors.

The sequencing input was naive CD4+ T cells from PBMCs. As for subset: CD45RA+ positively selected. The TCR comes from a man younger than 35 in good health. Some clones in this sample may be carry-over from other donors' samples. The chain combines TRBV30 with TRBJ1-5; D possibly corresponds to TRBD1 (6 bases). CDR3 DNA: TGTGCCTGGTCGGCAGGGGATCAGCCCCAGCATTTT. This translates into CAWSAGDQPQHF. Looking up the rest from reference TRBV30 and TRBJ1-5 gives the full variable domain: SQTIHQWPATLVQPVGSPLSLECTVEGTSNPNLYWYRQAAGRGLQLLFYSVGIGQISSEVPQNLSASRPQDRQFILSSKKLLLSDSGFYLCAWSAGDQPQHFGDGTRLSIL.